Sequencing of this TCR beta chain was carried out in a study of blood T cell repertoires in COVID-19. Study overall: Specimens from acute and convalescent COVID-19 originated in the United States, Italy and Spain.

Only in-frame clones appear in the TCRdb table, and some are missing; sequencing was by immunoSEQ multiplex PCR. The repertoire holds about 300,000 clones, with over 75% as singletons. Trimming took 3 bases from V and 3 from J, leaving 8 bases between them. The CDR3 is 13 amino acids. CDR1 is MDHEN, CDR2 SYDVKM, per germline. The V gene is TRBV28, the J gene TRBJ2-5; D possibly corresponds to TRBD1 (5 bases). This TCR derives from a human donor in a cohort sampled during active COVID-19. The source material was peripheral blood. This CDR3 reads CASSLGLEETQYF. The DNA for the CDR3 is TGTGCCAGCAGTTTGGGGCTGGAAGAGACCCAGTACTTC.